The source of this T cell receptor beta chain is a study of breast tumors, draining lymph nodes, adjacent tissues. There are a few counts of this clonotype. What it binds is unknown. At one end the junction does not follow the germline gene, possibly because of a read error. Overall study findings and caveats: Tumor repertoires ranked between lymph nodes and nontumor tissue in diversity, with V and J gene preferences.

TCRdb reprocessed the multiplex PCR reads via MiXCR and lists one record per CDR3 protein. Of 140,000 or so distinct CDR3 sequences listed, approximately 32% are singletons. Germline CDR1 and CDR2: MNHEY and SVGAGI. The CDR3 covers 18 residues. Axillary draining lymph nodes of breast cancer patients supplied the node samples. V gene TRBV6-5 combines with J gene TRBJ2-6; D not certain. Specimen: axillary lymph node tissue. The clonotype was recovered from a female donor with breast cancer. Some clones in this sample may be carry-over from other donors' samples. The CDR3: CASSHSKGIVPGANVLTF. CDR3 DNA sequence: TGTGCCAGCAGTCACTCGAAAGGGATCGTTCCCGGGGCCAACGTCCTGACTTTC.